A selection of T cell receptor beta chains follows, all from one sample in a study of cytomegalovirus exposure and HLA in healthy donors. The protocol was immunoSEQ multiplex PCR, while the TCRdb copy is restricted to in-frame clones and leaves out a portion. The sample holds about 99,000 clones, under 85% seen once. Sequenced material: PBMCs. These receptors all stem from a man between 45 and 60 years old in good health and CMV-seropositive. CDR3s include the opening cysteine and the closing phenylalanine or tryptophan. The order of the fields is CDR3 DNA, CDR3 protein, clone size, V gene, D gene, J gene. A D gene is named only where the DNA matches it firmly. Some rows have no size entry. The others give once, few or many, or a class for an expanded clone.

TGTGCCAGCAGCAAGATCCAGGGGGCCTACGAGCAGTACTTC | CASSKIQGAYEQYF | - | TRBV7-9 | TRBD1 | TRBJ2-7
TGTGCCAGCAGAAGCAATACCGGGACTAGCGGGAATCTCCCCTACAATGAGCAGTTCTTC | CASRSNTGTSGNLPYNEQFF | - | TRBV27 | TRBD2 | TRBJ2-1
TGTGCCAGCAGCTTAGCACTAGCGGGAGCTAGCGGGGAGCTGTTTTTT | CASSLALAGASGELFF | - | TRBV11-3 | TRBD2 | TRBJ2-2
TGCGCCAGCAGCTTGTTCAGCTTGACAGGCACAAATGAAAAACTGTTTTTT | CASSLFSLTGTNEKLFF | - | TRBV5-1 | - | TRBJ1-4
TGCAGAGGGCTAGCGGGAGACGAGCAGTACTTC | CRGLAGDEQYF | - | TRBV20-1 | TRBD2 | TRBJ2-7
TGTGCCAGTAGCAGATGGGGGGGCACAGATACGCAGTATTTT | CASSRWGGTDTQYF | - | TRBV19 | - | TRBJ2-3
TGTGCCTGGAGTGTATTTGTTAGCGGGCAGAACAATGAGCAGTTCTTC | CAWSVFVSGQNNEQFF | - | TRBV30 | TRBD2 | TRBJ2-1
TGTGCCAGCAGTAGGGACAGGGGGATCTCCTATGGCTACACCTTC | CASSRDRGISYGYTF | - | TRBV6-5 | TRBD1 | TRBJ1-2
TGTGCCAGCAGCCGAGAAGTACTGGAGACCCAGTACTTC | CASSREVLETQYF | - | TRBV14 | - | TRBJ2-5
TGTGCCAGCAGCGTAGTAGGGGAACCCTACAATGAGCAGTTCTTC | CASSVVGEPYNEQFF | - | TRBV9 | - | TRBJ2-1
TGTGCCAGCAGTTCGAACAGGGGGAGGAGCGGGAGGATTTTATACGAGCAGTACTTC | CASSSNRGRSGRILYEQYF | few | TRBV28 | - | TRBJ2-7
TGTGCCAGCGCTCTTACTAGCGGGGTCTACAATGAGCAGTTCTTC | CASALTSGVYNEQFF | few | TRBV9 | TRBD2 | TRBJ2-1
TGTGCCAGCAGTTCCCTCCCGTTCCGGGACACGGAGACCCAGTACTTC | CASSSLPFRDTETQYF | - | TRBV27 | - | TRBJ2-5
TGTGCCAGCAGACCCTCAGCAGGGGGTGGGTACAATGAGCAGTTCTTC | CASRPSAGGGYNEQFF | - | TRBV7-2 | TRBD1 | TRBJ2-1
TGTGCCATCTCCCAAGCGGGAGGCCTCGAGCGTAGCACAGATACGCAGTATTTT | CAISQAGGLERSTDTQYF | - | TRBV10-3 | TRBD2 | TRBJ2-3
TGTGCCAGTAGTATCCTTCAGGGAAACACCATATATTTT | CASSILQGNTIYF | - | TRBV19 | - | TRBJ1-3
TGTGCCAGCAGCTTATCGGGGGGAGGGGAGACCCAGTACTTC | CASSLSGGGETQYF | - | TRBV5-6 | TRBD2 | TRBJ2-5
TGCGCCAGCAGTCAATCGCAGGGAATATATGGAAACACCATATATTTT | CASSQSQGIYGNTIYF | - | TRBV23-1 | - | TRBJ1-3
TGTGCCAGCAGGCCCGCGGGACAGGGGGTTTACAATGAGCAGTTCTTC | CASRPAGQGVYNEQFF | few | TRBV28 | TRBD1 | TRBJ2-1
TGTGCCAGCACTGAGGGTTGGACCGCTACTAATGAAAAACTGTTTTTT | CASTEGWTATNEKLFF | - | TRBV6-6 | - | TRBJ1-4
TGCAGCGTTGAAGGGCCCCCGGGAGCACCGACCCAGTACTTC | CSVEGPPGAPTQYF | once | TRBV29-1 | - | TRBJ2-5
TGTGCCAGCAGTTCCGGACAGGACTCCTACGAGCAGTACTTC | CASSSGQDSYEQYF | - | TRBV28 | TRBD1 | TRBJ2-7
TGTGCCATCAGTGAGTCGACTAACAGGGTCTCTGGAAACACCATATATTTT | CAISESTNRVSGNTIYF | - | TRBV10-3 | - | TRBJ1-3
TGTGCCAGCTCACGCCCGGCCCAGGGAGATACGCAGTATTTT | CASSRPAQGDTQYF | - | TRBV18 | - | TRBJ2-3
TGTGCCAGCAGCTCAAAGGGGGTCACTGAAGCTTTCTTT | CASSSKGVTEAFF | - | TRBV27 | - | TRBJ1-1
TGTGCCAGCAGACCAGCCTCAGGTCCTAACACCGGGGAGCTGTTTTTT | CASRPASGPNTGELFF | few | TRBV6-4 | - | TRBJ2-2
TGTGCCATCAGTGAGTCAGTCCTCGGGACGCAGTATTTT | CAISESVLGTQYF | - | TRBV10-3 | - | TRBJ2-3
TGTGCCAGTAGTATCGGCGGACAGGGGGCGCGAGGCTACACCTTC | CASSIGGQGARGYTF | - | TRBV19 | TRBD1 | TRBJ1-2
TGTGCCAGCAGCCAAAGTCAGGCACACCCTTTTCGGAATGAGCAGTTCTTC | CASSQSQAHPFRNEQFF | - | TRBV14 | - | TRBJ2-1
TGTGCCAGCAGCCGAATGGGCTTGGGAGGGTATCAGCCCCAGCATTTT | CASSRMGLGGYQPQHF | - | TRBV27 | - | TRBJ1-5
TGCGCCAGCAGCTTTAACAGGGGACAAGAGACCCAGTACTTC | CASSFNRGQETQYF | few | TRBV5-1 | TRBD1 | TRBJ2-5
TGTGCCAGCAGTTTAGACAGGACCTACAATGAGCAGTTCTTC | CASSLDRTYNEQFF | - | TRBV28 | - | TRBJ2-1
TGTGCCAGCAGCGTAAACACAGACACAGATACGCAGTATTTT | CASSVNTDTDTQYF | - | TRBV9 | - | TRBJ2-3
TGTGCCAGTAGTATCGGTAGCGGGAGTCTGACAGATACGCAGTATTTT | CASSIGSGSLTDTQYF | - | TRBV19 | TRBD2 | TRBJ2-3
TGTGCCGCACGCCCCAGCGGGACAGGAAACACAGATACGCAGTATTTT | CAARPSGTGNTDTQYF | - | TRBV27 | - | TRBJ2-3
TGCGCCAGCAGTGAATCGGACAGGTACTACGAGCAGTACTTC | CASSESDRYYEQYF | - | TRBV10-1 | TRBD1 | TRBJ2-7
TGCAGCGTCTCAGGGTCTGGAAACACCATATATTTT | CSVSGSGNTIYF | - | TRBV29-1 | - | TRBJ1-3
TGTGCCAGTAGCCACAGGGGCTCGAGCGGCAATGAGCAGTTCTTC | CASSHRGSSGNEQFF | - | TRBV19 | TRBD1 | TRBJ2-1
TGCGCCAGCAGCCAAGATCTGGCAGGGGGCGGCTACGAGCAGTACTTC | CASSQDLAGGGYEQYF | - | TRBV4-3 | TRBD1 | TRBJ2-7
TGTGCCAGCAGCCCCAGCGGGACATACAATGAGCAGTTCTTC | CASSPSGTYNEQFF | - | TRBV7-2 | - | TRBJ2-1
TGTGCCAGCAGCAACTATGACCAGGGTGAGCAGTTCTTC | CASSNYDQGEQFF | once | TRBV21-1 | - | TRBJ2-1
TGTGCCATCAGTGTGCGACTAGCGGGAGACACCGGGGAGCTGTTTTTT | CAISVRLAGDTGELFF | few | TRBV10-3 | TRBD2 | TRBJ2-2
TGTGCCAGCAGCCAAGGTGGGGACAGGGGTACAGATACGCAGTATTTT | CASSQGGDRGTDTQYF | - | TRBV4-2 | TRBD1 | TRBJ2-3
TGTGCCAGCAGTGAAGGGAGGACAGGGGCGAGCGAGCAGTACTTC | CASSEGRTGASEQYF | - | TRBV6-1 | TRBD1 | TRBJ2-7
TGTGCCAGCAGCTGGGCAGGTTTCTTT | CASSWAGFF | - | TRBV11-2 | - | TRBJ1-2
TGTGCCATGGGGGCAGGGGGCTCTGGAAACACCATATATTTT | CAMGAGGSGNTIYF | - | TRBV30 | TRBD1 | TRBJ1-3
TGTGCCAGCAGTAAACAGGAATCAGAGCAGTACTTC | CASSKQESEQYF | - | TRBV5-5 | - | TRBJ2-7
TGTGCCAGCACCAAGGGCGGGGGTACCTACGAGCAGTACTTC | CASTKGGGTYEQYF | - | TRBV11-2 | TRBD2 | TRBJ2-7
TGTGCCAGCAGCTATAGGACAGATTTCGCCGAGCAGTACTTC | CASSYRTDFAEQYF | - | TRBV11-2 | - | TRBJ2-7
TGTGCCAGCAGTCCTGGGACAGCCTCTGGAAACACCATATATTTT | CASSPGTASGNTIYF | - | TRBV27 | TRBD1 | TRBJ1-3
TGTGCCAGTAGTATTCAGACAGGGAACACTGAAGCTTTCTTT | CASSIQTGNTEAFF | - | TRBV19 | - | TRBJ1-1
TGTGCCAGCAGCAGACAGGGGGCTGGCTACACCTTC | CASSRQGAGYTF | - | TRBV4-2 | TRBD1 | TRBJ1-2
TGTGCCTGGAGTGTTTCTAGCGGGAGAACTGAGCAGTTCTTC | CAWSVSSGRTEQFF | once | TRBV30 | TRBD2 | TRBJ2-1